Below, one TCR beta chain is given with its context. Its antigen remains unknown. Different DNA sequences within this sample yield the same CDR3. This specimen comes from a study of cytomegalovirus exposure and HLA in healthy donors. Findings of the study overall: Overall, around 160 TCR beta chains were annotated as cytomegalovirus-associated. The tendency of first-cohort TCR clusters to co-occur in the 120 or so validation repertoires was the finding of a later analysis.

The table came from immunoSEQ multiplex PCR; TCRdb's copy has only in-frame clones and leaves some out. The sample has about 160,000 clones; roughly 80% are singletons. Germline CDR1 is GTSNPN and CDR2 is SVGIG (reference sequence). This CDR3 comprises 11 residues. Trimming took off 1 base at V and 5 bases at J, with 5 bases between the two ends. A roughly 120-subject validation cohort, separate from the 666-subject first cohort, supplied the donors. This receptor was identified in a young man in good health and CMV-seropositive. This chain uses TRBV30 with TRBJ2-5, with D uncertain. The material sequenced was PBMCs. The CDR3 loop is CAWSAQETQYF. CDR3 nucleotides: TGTGCCTGGAGTGCCCAGGAGACCCAGTACTTC.